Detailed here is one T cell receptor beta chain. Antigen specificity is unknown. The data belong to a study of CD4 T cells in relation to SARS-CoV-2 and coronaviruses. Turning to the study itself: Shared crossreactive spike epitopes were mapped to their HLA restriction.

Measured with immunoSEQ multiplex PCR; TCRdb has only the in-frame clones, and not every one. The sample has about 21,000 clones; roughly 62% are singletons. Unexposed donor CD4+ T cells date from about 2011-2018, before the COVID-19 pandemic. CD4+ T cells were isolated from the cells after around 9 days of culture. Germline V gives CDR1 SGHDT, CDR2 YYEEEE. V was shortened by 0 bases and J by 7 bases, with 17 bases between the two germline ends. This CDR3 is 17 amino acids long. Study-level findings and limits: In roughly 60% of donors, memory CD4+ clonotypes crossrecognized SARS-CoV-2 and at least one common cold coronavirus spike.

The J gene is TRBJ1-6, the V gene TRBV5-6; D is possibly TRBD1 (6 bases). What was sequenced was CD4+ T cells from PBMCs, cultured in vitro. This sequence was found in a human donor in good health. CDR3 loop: CASSLAFGQKGNSPLHF. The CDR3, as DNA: TGTGCCAGCAGCTTGGCGTTTGGACAGAAGGGGAATTCACCCCTCCACTTT. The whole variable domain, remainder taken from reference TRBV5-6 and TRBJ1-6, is DAGVTQSPTHLIKTRGQQVTLRCSPKSGHDTVSWYQQALGQGPQFIFQYYEEEERQRGNFPDRFSGHQFPNYSSELNVNALLLGDSALYLCASSLAFGQKGNSPLHFGNGTRLTVT.